A single sample is the source of the 28 T cell receptor beta chains below, sequenced in a study of monozygotic twins with inflammatory bowel disease. TCRdb reprocessed the 5' RACE reads, keeping one entry per CDR3 protein, no DNA. The sample is made up of roughly 90,000 distinct CDR3 sequences, and the top ten hold 7.4% of it. Sequencing was performed on blood. Source of these receptors: a human donor with ulcerative colitis or Crohn's disease, or a healthy co-twin of an affected twin (not recorded which).

The chain carries TRBV6-2 or TRBV6-3 and TRBJ1-1; the TCRdb D gene call, TRBD1, has no DNA to confirm it. This CDR3 has 14 residues. Germline CDR1 reads MNHEY; CDR2 reads SVGEGT. CDR3 in amino acids: CASSYGGFTTEAFF.

V and J are TRBV7-7 and TRBJ1-1. CDR3 length: 13 residues. The germline V gene encodes CDR1 SSHAT and CDR2 FNYEAQ (reference sequence). The CDR3 region is CASSLAKNTEAFF.

V gene TRBV5-6 combines with J gene TRBJ2-5. The CDR3 is 13 amino acids. Per germline, CDR1 SGHDT and CDR2 YYEEEE. The CDR3 here is CASSLLISETQYF. Drawing the rest from reference TRBV5-6 and TRBJ2-5, the complete variable domain is DAGVTQSPTHLIKTRGQQVTLRCSPKSGHDTVSWYQQALGQGPQFIFQYYEEEERQRGNFPDRFSGHQFPNYSSELNVNALLLGDSALYLCASSLLISETQYFGPGTRLLVL.

V and J are TRBV28 and TRBJ2-7; TCRdb's D call, TRBD1, is unchecked because there is no DNA. There are 14 residues in the CDR3. The germline V gene encodes CDR1 MDHEN and CDR2 SYDVKM. The CDR3 protein is CASSSQGGSYEQYF.

The chain employs TRBV12-3 or TRBV12-4 and TRBJ2-2; TCRdb outputs TRBD1, but without DNA this stays unchecked. The CDR3 is 15 amino acids. CDR3 loop: CASSLRTGGTGELFF.

The chain carries TRBV18 and TRBJ2-2; TCRdb indicates TRBD1, and absent DNA this call remains unverified. The CDR3 contains 17 residues. CDR1 KGHSH and CDR2 LQKENI come from the germline V gene. CDR3 sequence: CASSPTGGSANTGELFF. The entire variable domain, with the rest obtained from reference TRBV18 and TRBJ2-2, is as follows: NAGVMQNPRHLVRRRGQEARLRCSPMKGHSHVYWYRQLPEEGLKFMVYLQKENIIDESGMPKERFSAEFPKEGPSILRIQQVVRGDSAAYFCASSPTGGSANTGELFFGEGSRLTVL.

This chain uses TRBV5-1 with TRBJ2-5; TCRdb names TRBD1, which stays unverified in the absence of DNA. Looked up from germline, CDR1 is SGHRS and CDR2 is YFSETQ. The CDR3 has 15 residues. Here the CDR3 reads CASRKVGRIEETQYF.

The chain recombines TRBV5-1 with TRBJ2-7. Germline CDR1 is SGHRS and CDR2 is YFSETQ. The CDR3 has 14 amino acids. The CDR3 protein is CASSLSRQHTQQYF.

The gene calls are TRBV5-1 and TRBJ1-1; TCRdb proposes TRBD1, but this gene call is untestable without DNA. Germline lookup yields CDR1 SGHRS and CDR2 YFSETQ. CDR3 length equals 14 residues. CDR3 protein: CASSHWGADTEAFF.

V is TRBV6-1 and J is TRBJ2-3; TCRdb names TRBD1, which stays unverified in the absence of DNA. This CDR3 is built from 15 residues. Germline CDR1 is MNHNS and CDR2 is SASEGT. The CDR3 spells CASRTGTGSSDTQYF.

The V call is TRBV12-3 or TRBV12-4, the J call TRBJ2-1; there is no DNA to check the TCRdb D call of TRBD1. The CDR3 extends over 12 amino acids. The CDR3 sequence: CASRQGVNEQFF.

The CDR3: CASSFARGDSEQYF. The chain carries TRBV7-2 and TRBJ2-7; checking the TCRdb D call of TRBD1 is not possible without DNA. CDR3 length: 14 amino acids. Germline assignment: CDR1 SGHTA and CDR2 FQGNSA. The full variable domain, rest sourced from reference TRBV7-2 and TRBJ2-7, is GAGVSQSPSNKVTEKGKDVELRCDPISGHTALYWYRQSLGQGLEFLIYFQGNSAPDKSGLPSDRFSAERTGGSVSTLTIQRTQQEDSAVYLCASSFARGDSEQYFGPGTRLTVT.

The gene calls are TRBV5-1 and TRBJ2-6; the TCRdb call, TRBD2, lacks DNA for checking. The CDR3 is 18 residues long. Per the germline V gene, CDR1 is SGHRS and CDR2 is YFSETQ. This CDR3 is CASSLALVGGSGANVLTF.

The genes are TRBV20-1 and TRBJ1-2; TCRdb calls TRBD1, which cannot be checked without DNA. Germline V gene data show CDR1 as DFQATT and CDR2 as SNEGSKA (reference sequence). This CDR3 has 14 amino acids. The CDR3 loop reads CSAVGAAGFYGYTF.

The J gene is TRBJ2-5, the V gene TRBV4-1; there is no DNA to check the TCRdb D call of TRBD1. Per germline, CDR1 MGHRA and CDR2 YSYEKL. CDR3 length: 18 amino acids. CDR3 in amino acids: CASSRLPPAGPLQETQYF.

V usage is TRBV19 and J usage is TRBJ1-6; TCRdb selects TRBD1, and the lack of DNA leaves this call unchecked. Per germline, CDR1 LNHDA and CDR2 SQIVND (reference sequence). The CDR3 contains 14 residues. This chain's CDR3 is CASSIQGLSSPLHF.

V and J are TRBV6-2 or TRBV6-3 and TRBJ2-7; TCRdb lists TRBD1, though no DNA is available to test this call. The CDR3 contains 14 residues. Looked up from germline, CDR1 is MNHEY and CDR2 is SVGEGT. This CDR3 is CASSGLGGINEQYF.

The chain employs TRBV29-1 and TRBJ2-7; with no DNA, the TCRdb D assignment of TRBD1 cannot be verified. The CDR3 is 13 amino acids. Looked up from germline, CDR1 is SQVTM and CDR2 is ANQGSEA. The CDR3 sequence: CSVGYRAGGEQYF.

The CDR3 region is CSARSGGMNTEAFF. The V call is TRBV20-1, the J call TRBJ1-1. In germline, CDR1 is DFQATT, CDR2 SNEGSKA (reference sequence). The CDR3 sequence is 14 residues long.

The V call is TRBV6-5, the J call TRBJ2-1; with no DNA, the TCRdb D assignment of TRBD1 cannot be verified. The CDR3 spans 18 residues. Looked up from germline, CDR1 is MNHEY and CDR2 is SVGAGI. The CDR3 is CASSYDGGAGFSYNEQFF.

The V gene is TRBV24-1, the J gene TRBJ2-1. Germline V lookup: CDR1 KGHDR, CDR2 SFDVKD. The CDR3 covers 16 residues. CDR3 sequence: CATSDPRAGSYNEQFF.

The V and J genes are TRBV20-1 and TRBJ1-1; the D gene TCRdb calls, TRBD1, cannot be checked with no DNA. In germline, CDR1 is DFQATT, CDR2 SNEGSKA (reference sequence). CDR3 length: 15 residues. The CDR3 is CSARENPRTGTEAFF.

The V call is TRBV3-1, the J call TRBJ2-5; TCRdb reports TRBD2, a call that lacks DNA to check it against. Germline values: CDR1 LGHDT, CDR2 YNNKEL (reference sequence). The CDR3 sequence is 16 residues long. CDR3 protein: CASSHGLAGPQETQYF.

This chain joins TRBV11-2 and TRBJ2-4; lacking DNA, the TRBD1 call made by TCRdb goes unchecked. The V gene's germline CDR1 is SGHAT and CDR2 FQNNGV. The CDR3 sequence is 17 residues long. CDR3 in amino acids: CASSYYRGQKAKNIQYF.

The V and J genes are TRBV12-3 or TRBV12-4 and TRBJ1-6; TCRdb's D call of TRBD1 is untestable without DNA. The CDR3 is made up of 14 amino acids. CDR3 amino acids: CASSFPGGYSPLHF.

This sequence joins TRBV7-2 and TRBJ2-5; absent DNA, TCRdb's TRBD2 call cannot be checked. CDR1 SGHTA and CDR2 FQGNSA come from the germline V gene. The CDR3 loop spans 14 amino acids. The CDR3 here is CASSLGLEQETQYF.

The V and J genes are TRBV14 and TRBJ1-1. Per the germline V gene, CDR1 is SGHDN and CDR2 is FVKESK. The CDR3 covers 13 residues. CDR3 sequence: CASSQGVNTEAFF.

This rearrangement joins TRBV6-4 to TRBJ2-6. The CDR3 contains 14 residues. The V gene's germline CDR1 is MRHNA and CDR2 SNTAGT. This CDR3 is CASSEYNGANVLTF.